Listed below are T cell receptor beta chains from one sample, sequenced in a study of CD8+ T cells in alopecia areata. Clones were read by immunoSEQ multiplex PCR, and TCRdb kept only the in-frame ones, dropping some. The sample lists roughly 150,000 clones; about three fifths were seen once. Source: CD4+ T cells sorted from blood, taken at week 0. The receptors derive from a human donor with alopecia areata. Each CDR3 is given with its conserved first and last residue. Each record gives: J gene, D gene, clone size, V gene, CDR3 protein, CDR3 DNA. D genes are given only for firm matches. Clone size is stated in some rows and not others, as once, few, many or a class when expanded.

J gene: TRBJ2-1
D gene: .
clone size: few
V gene: TRBV29-1
CDR3 protein: CSVVLLGGMYNEQFF
CDR3 DNA: TGCAGCGTTGTCCTTCTAGGAGGAATGTACAATGAGCAGTTCTTC

J gene: TRBJ2-7
D gene: TRBD2
clone size: few
V gene: TRBV6-6
CDR3 protein: CASRGGSGSSYEQYF
CDR3 DNA: TGTGCCAGCCGGGGGGGCAGCGGGAGCTCCTACGAGCAGTACTTC

J gene: TRBJ2-7
D gene: TRBD1
clone size: .
V gene: TRBV27
CDR3 protein: CASSPGQGVPYEQYF
CDR3 DNA: TGTGCCAGCAGTCCGGGACAGGGAGTACCTTACGAGCAGTACTTC

J gene: TRBJ2-7
D gene: .
clone size: .
V gene: TRBV4-3
CDR3 protein: CASSQEFQGQDEQYF
CDR3 DNA: TGCGCCAGCAGCCAGGAGTTCCAGGGGCAGGACGAGCAGTACTTC

J gene: TRBJ1-6
D gene: .
clone size: .
V gene: TRBV7-2
CDR3 protein: CASSLSRGGVDPLHF
CDR3 DNA: TGTGCCAGCAGCTTAAGCCGGGGGGGCGTAGATCCCCTCCACTTT

J gene: TRBJ1-2
D gene: .
clone size: few
V gene: TRBV4-1
CDR3 protein: CASSQVGQYGYTF
CDR3 DNA: TGCGCCAGCAGCCAAGTGGGGCAGTATGGCTACACCTTC

J gene: TRBJ2-5
D gene: TRBD2
clone size: once
V gene: TRBV7-2
CDR3 protein: CASSSTYLAVQYF
CDR3 DNA: TGTGCCAGCAGCTCCACCTACCTAGCGGTCCAGTACTTC

J gene: TRBJ1-5
D gene: TRBD1
clone size: .
V gene: TRBV7-9
CDR3 protein: CASSLGWTGNQPQHF
CDR3 DNA: TGTGCCAGCAGCTTAGGATGGACAGGGAATCAGCCCCAGCATTTT

J gene: TRBJ2-3
D gene: .
clone size: few
V gene: TRBV5-1
CDR3 protein: CASSSSSTSQTQYF
CDR3 DNA: TGCGCCAGCAGCTCCTCCTCGACTAGTCAGACGCAGTATTTT

J gene: TRBJ2-2
D gene: TRBD1
clone size: .
V gene: TRBV2
CDR3 protein: CASTTTGGISTGELFF
CDR3 DNA: TGTGCCAGCACCACGACAGGGGGGATTAGCACCGGGGAGCTGTTTTTT

J gene: TRBJ2-6
D gene: .
clone size: .
V gene: TRBV19
CDR3 protein: CASSQVTGANVLTF
CDR3 DNA: TGTGCCAGTAGCCAGGTAACTGGGGCCAACGTCCTGACTTTC

J gene: TRBJ2-5
D gene: .
clone size: few
V gene: TRBV25-1
CDR3 protein: CASSELAGVETQYF
CDR3 DNA: TGTGCCAGCAGTGAATTGGCAGGGGTAGAGACCCAGTACTTC

J gene: TRBJ2-7
D gene: .
clone size: .
V gene: TRBV5-1
CDR3 protein: CASSLGGERSYEQYF
CDR3 DNA: TGCGCCAGCAGCTTGGGTGGCGAACGCTCCTACGAGCAGTACTTC

J gene: TRBJ1-1
D gene: .
clone size: few
V gene: TRBV6-6
CDR3 protein: CASSYGGNTEAFF
CDR3 DNA: TGTGCCAGCAGTTACGGGGGGAACACTGAAGCTTTCTTT

J gene: TRBJ2-1
D gene: .
clone size: .
V gene: TRBV29-1
CDR3 protein: CSGVSYNEQFF
CDR3 DNA: TGCAGCGGGGTCTCTTACAATGAGCAGTTCTTC

J gene: TRBJ1-2
D gene: .
clone size: .
V gene: TRBV27
CDR3 protein: CAIRGQLGGYTF
CDR3 DNA: TGTGCCATCAGAGGACAGCTAGGAGGCTACACCTTC

J gene: TRBJ2-3
D gene: TRBD1
clone size: .
V gene: TRBV30
CDR3 protein: CAWSVGQPAGTQYF
CDR3 DNA: TGTGCCTGGAGTGTGGGACAGCCAGCCGGTACGCAGTATTTT

J gene: TRBJ1-1
D gene: TRBD1
clone size: .
V gene: TRBV5-1
CDR3 protein: CASASGQPGGTEAFF
CDR3 DNA: TGCGCCAGCGCTTCGGGACAGCCAGGAGGGACTGAAGCTTTCTTT

J gene: TRBJ1-5
D gene: .
clone size: .
V gene: TRBV30
CDR3 protein: CAWSVDMPSQPQHF
CDR3 DNA: TGTGCCTGGAGTGTGGACATGCCTAGTCAGCCCCAGCATTTT

J gene: TRBJ2-1
D gene: TRBD2
clone size: .
V gene: TRBV5-4
CDR3 protein: CASKPTSGGADEQFF
CDR3 DNA: TGTGCCAGCAAACCCACTAGCGGGGGGGCGGATGAGCAGTTCTTC

J gene: TRBJ1-2
D gene: .
clone size: .
V gene: TRBV29-1
CDR3 protein: CSVGGNYGYTF
CDR3 DNA: TGCAGCGTGGGGGGCAACTATGGCTACACCTTC

J gene: TRBJ1-2
D gene: .
clone size: few
V gene: TRBV9
CDR3 protein: CASSLTAIPNYGYTF
CDR3 DNA: TGTGCCAGCAGCCTTACAGCTATCCCTAACTATGGCTACACCTTC

J gene: TRBJ2-3
D gene: .
clone size: .
V gene: TRBV4-3
CDR3 protein: CASSQDSGTQYF
CDR3 DNA: TGCGCCAGCAGCCAAGACTCTGGTACGCAGTATTTT

J gene: TRBJ1-2
D gene: .
clone size: .
V gene: TRBV27
CDR3 protein: CASSSRDPIGYTF
CDR3 DNA: TGTGCCAGCAGTTCACGGGACCCCATCGGCTACACCTTC

J gene: TRBJ1-2
D gene: .
clone size: .
V gene: TRBV2
CDR3 protein: CASAQSYGYTF
CDR3 DNA: TGTGCCAGCGCACAGTCCTATGGCTACACCTTC

J gene: TRBJ2-3
D gene: TRBD2
clone size: .
V gene: TRBV29-1
CDR3 protein: CSVRLSGSSTDTQYF
CDR3 DNA: TGCAGCGTCAGACTTAGCGGGTCTAGCACAGATACGCAGTATTTT

J gene: TRBJ2-7
D gene: .
clone size: .
V gene: TRBV7-2
CDR3 protein: CASSPGWRGAAVQYF
CDR3 DNA: TGTGCCAGCAGCCCCGGGTGGAGGGGGGCAGCGGTTCAGTACTTC

J gene: TRBJ2-7
D gene: .
clone size: few
V gene: TRBV29-1
CDR3 protein: CSGMNLRYEQYF
CDR3 DNA: TGCAGCGGGATGAATTTGCGCTACGAGCAGTACTTC

J gene: TRBJ2-5
D gene: .
clone size: .
V gene: TRBV29-1
CDR3 protein: CSVEQSETQYF
CDR3 DNA: TGCAGCGTTGAACAATCAGAGACCCAGTACTTC

J gene: TRBJ2-7
D gene: TRBD1
clone size: .
V gene: TRBV19
CDR3 protein: CATSPTGLYEQYF
CDR3 DNA: TGTGCCACTTCCCCGACAGGGCTCTACGAGCAGTACTTC

J gene: TRBJ2-2
D gene: .
clone size: few
V gene: TRBV27
CDR3 protein: CASSFQSDSGGELFF
CDR3 DNA: TGTGCCAGCAGTTTCCAGTCAGACTCCGGCGGGGAGCTGTTTTTT

J gene: TRBJ1-1
D gene: .
clone size: few
V gene: TRBV29-1
CDR3 protein: CSVEGAALGTEAFF
CDR3 DNA: TGCAGCGTTGAGGGGGCCGCACTAGGCACTGAAGCTTTCTTT

J gene: TRBJ2-7
D gene: TRBD1
clone size: .
V gene: TRBV5-1
CDR3 protein: CASSKTPGQGYEQYF
CDR3 DNA: TGCGCCAGCAGCAAGACTCCGGGACAGGGGTACGAGCAGTACTTC

J gene: TRBJ2-7
D gene: .
clone size: .
V gene: TRBV30
CDR3 protein: CAWNLAPYEQYF
CDR3 DNA: TGTGCCTGGAACTTGGCACCTTACGAGCAGTACTTC

J gene: TRBJ2-3
D gene: .
clone size: .
V gene: TRBV7-2
CDR3 protein: CASSWAHVDTQYF
CDR3 DNA: TGTGCCAGCAGCTGGGCGCATGTAGATACGCAGTATTTT

J gene: TRBJ2-7
D gene: .
clone size: .
V gene: TRBV7-9
CDR3 protein: CASSPLPRYEQYF
CDR3 DNA: TGTGCCAGCAGCCCCCTGCCCCGTTACGAGCAGTACTTC

J gene: TRBJ2-7
D gene: .
clone size: few
V gene: TRBV5-1
CDR3 protein: CASSLETPWEQYF
CDR3 DNA: TGCGCCAGCAGCTTGGAGACGCCCTGGGAGCAGTACTTC

J gene: TRBJ2-5
D gene: TRBD2
clone size: .
V gene: TRBV7-2
CDR3 protein: CASRIVAGGPETQYF
CDR3 DNA: TGTGCCAGCAGGATAGTAGCGGGGGGGCCGGAGACCCAGTACTTC

J gene: TRBJ2-4
D gene: .
clone size: .
V gene: TRBV7-9
CDR3 protein: CASSRDKTSRGIAKNIQYF
CDR3 DNA: TGTGCCAGCAGCCGTGATAAGACTTCCCGGGGGATAGCCAAAAACATTCAGTACTTC

J gene: TRBJ1-1
D gene: .
clone size: .
V gene: TRBV29-1
CDR3 protein: CSVDAGPMNTEAFF
CDR3 DNA: TGCAGCGTTGACGCGGGGCCCATGAACACTGAAGCTTTCTTT

J gene: TRBJ2-3
D gene: .
clone size: few
V gene: TRBV7-2
CDR3 protein: CASSQRASSTDTQYF
CDR3 DNA: TGTGCCAGCAGCCAAAGGGCCTCCAGCACAGATACGCAGTATTTT

J gene: TRBJ2-3
D gene: TRBD2
clone size: .
V gene: TRBV7-3
CDR3 protein: CASSLMPGGSTDTQYF
CDR3 DNA: TGTGCCAGCAGCTTAATGCCGGGGGGGTCCACAGATACGCAGTATTTT

J gene: TRBJ1-6
D gene: TRBD1
clone size: .
V gene: TRBV18
CDR3 protein: CASSPTGSNSPLHF
CDR3 DNA: TGTGCCAGCTCACCGACAGGGAGCAATTCACCCCTCCACTTT

J gene: TRBJ2-5
D gene: TRBD2
clone size: .
V gene: TRBV9
CDR3 protein: CASSAWTSGGETQYF
CDR3 DNA: TGTGCCAGCAGCGCGTGGACTAGCGGGGGTGAGACCCAGTACTTC

J gene: TRBJ2-2
D gene: .
clone size: .
V gene: TRBV9
CDR3 protein: CASSLLAGDRRTGELFF
CDR3 DNA: TGTGCCAGCAGCCTTTTGGCAGGGGACCGGAGGACCGGGGAGCTGTTTTTT

J gene: TRBJ1-2
D gene: .
clone size: .
V gene: TRBV19
CDR3 protein: CASSMSEVAGDTF
CDR3 DNA: TGTGCCAGTAGTATGAGCGAAGTCGCGGGGGACACCTTC

J gene: TRBJ1-1
D gene: .
clone size: .
V gene: TRBV19
CDR3 protein: CASQRWTEAFF
CDR3 DNA: TGTGCCAGTCAAAGGTGGACTGAAGCTTTCTTT

J gene: TRBJ2-3
D gene: .
clone size: .
V gene: TRBV7-2
CDR3 protein: CASSLTPTSTDTQYF
CDR3 DNA: TGTGCCAGCAGCTTAACGCCGACTAGCACAGATACGCAGTATTTT

J gene: TRBJ1-1
D gene: TRBD1
clone size: few
V gene: TRBV11-2
CDR3 protein: CASRRGTGQLLPEAFF
CDR3 DNA: TGTGCCAGCAGACGGGGGACAGGACAGCTTCTCCCTGAAGCTTTCTTT

J gene: TRBJ2-2
D gene: TRBD1
clone size: .
V gene: TRBV7-3
CDR3 protein: CASSLTGRTPRGPGELFF
CDR3 DNA: TGTGCCAGCAGCTTAACAGGCAGGACCCCCAGGGGGCCCGGAGAGCTGTTTTTT

J gene: TRBJ2-7
D gene: .
clone size: .
V gene: TRBV25-1
CDR3 protein: CASKPGGEQYF
CDR3 DNA: TGTGCCAGCAAACCCGGGGGCGAGCAGTACTTC

J gene: TRBJ2-7
D gene: .
clone size: .
V gene: TRBV30
CDR3 protein: CAWSAGPPWEQYF
CDR3 DNA: TGTGCCTGGAGTGCCGGACCGCCCTGGGAGCAGTACTTC

J gene: TRBJ2-3
D gene: TRBD1
clone size: .
V gene: TRBV7-2
CDR3 protein: CASSRSGQGTDTQYF
CDR3 DNA: TGTGCCAGCAGCCGCTCCGGACAGGGTACAGATACGCAGTATTTT